Below, 31 T cell receptor beta chains from the same sample are listed, as sequenced in a study of blood T cell repertoires in COVID-19. Libraries were prepared by immunoSEQ multiplex PCR; TCRdb keeps only in-frame clonotypes and omits some of them. Of 250,000 to 350,000 clones in the sample, approximately 86% are singletons; the top ten hold around 13%. Sequenced material: peripheral blood. Receptors originate from an older woman with COVID-19, enrolled during active disease.

The chain couples TRBV3-1 (or the pseudogene TRBV3-2) to TRBJ1-1; 7 nucleotides align to TRBD1. The V gene end was trimmed by 3 bases and the J gene end by 4 bases; junction bases not matched to a gene: 8. In germline, CDR1 is LGHDT, CDR2 YNNKEL (reference sequence). The CDR3 is 15 amino acids. The CDR3 DNA follows: TGTGCCAGCAGCCAGGGTGACAGGGATAGCACTGAAGCTTTCTTT. Protein: CASSQGDRDSTEAFF.

The gene calls are TRBV4-1 and TRBJ1-5; weak D call: TRBD1 (6 bases). Trimming pared 4 bases from V and 6 bases from J, leaving 10 bases between. Germline CDR1 and CDR2: MGHRA and YSYEKL. The CDR3 sequence is 13 residues long. CDR3 sequence: CASSRGQSQPQHF. In DNA form, the CDR3 reads TGCGCCAGCAGCCGAGGACAGTCTCAGCCCCAGCATTTT.

V is TRBV6-2 or TRBV6-3 and J is TRBJ2-7; 9 nucleotides align to TRBD1. The CDR3 extends over 15 amino acids. Germline V gene lookup returns CDR1 MNHEY and CDR2 SVGEGT. J lost 5 bases, V lost 6 bases, and 11 bases had no gene match. This CDR3 reads CASSASGQGIHEQYF. CDR3 DNA sequence: TGTGCCAGCAGCGCATCGGGACAGGGTATCCACGAGCAGTACTTC.

The chain is built from TRBV5-1 and TRBJ2-7, with D hard to call. The CDR3 runs to 12 residues. V was trimmed by 2 bases and J by 4 bases, leaving 7 bases between them. Germline V gene data show CDR1 as SGHRS and CDR2 as YFSETQ. CDR3: CASSLSGYEQYF. In DNA, the CDR3 is TGCGCCAGCAGCTTATCCGGTTACGAGCAGTACTTC.

This chain uses TRBV6-5 with TRBJ1-1; a weak D match, TRBD1 (5 bases). From germline, CDR1 is MNHEY and CDR2 SVGAGI. This CDR3 contains 14 residues. V shed 6 bases and J shed 1 base, with 12 bases lying between them. The CDR3 nucleotides are TGTGCCAGCAGCGCCACAAGGGGGAACACTGAAGCTTTCTTT. Its translation is CASSATRGNTEAFF.

This clone was recorded once. This chain joins TRBV18 and TRBJ1-2; tentative D call: TRBD1 (5 bases). The germline V gene encodes CDR1 KGHSH and CDR2 LQKENI. The germline V and J ends were trimmed by 4 bases and 8 bases, with 17 bases remaining between them. The CDR3 consists of 14 residues. The CDR3 DNA sequence: TGTGCCAGCTCACGAGGCGCGGGGGTGGAAGGCTACACCTTC. This sequence encodes CASSRGAGVEGYTF.

This sequence joins TRBV7-2 and TRBJ1-1; 7 bases align to TRBD1. V gave up 3 bases and J gave up 11 bases; unmatched junction bases: 12. CDR3 size: 14 residues. Germline V gives CDR1 SGHTA, CDR2 FQGNSA. The CDR3 loop reads CASSFTGQALVAFF. CDR3 sequence (DNA): TGTGCCAGCAGCTTCACCGGACAGGCCCTGGTTGCTTTCTTT.

The rearrangement links TRBV12-3 or TRBV12-4 to TRBJ1-2; D perhaps matches TRBD1 (6 bases). Deletions cut 3 bases from V and 7 bases from J, with 9 bases between. The CDR3 sequence is 12 residues long. CDR3 region: CASSLGTFGYTF. In DNA, the CDR3 is TGTGCCAGCAGTTTGGGGACATTTGGCTACACCTTC.

V and J are TRBV7-2 and TRBJ2-7; 7 nucleotides match TRBD1. CDR3 length: 17 residues. V gave up 4 bases and J gave up 8 bases; unmatched junction bases: 20. Germline V gives CDR1 SGHTA, CDR2 FQGNSA. CDR3 sequence (DNA): TGTGCCAGCAGCTCCACAAAGGGGACAGACATTCCTACGAAGCAGTACTTC. It encodes CASSSTKGTDIPTKQYF. Drawing the rest from reference TRBV7-2 and TRBJ2-7, the complete variable domain is GAGVSQSPSNKVTEKGKDVELRCDPISGHTALYWYRQSLGQGLEFLIYFQGNSAPDKSGLPSDRFSAERTGGSVSTLTIQRTQQEDSAVYLCASSSTKGTDIPTKQYFGPGTRLTVT.

The V and J genes are TRBV11-2 and TRBJ2-2; D may be TRBD1 (6 bases). The ends were cut back, 6 bases at V and 4 bases at J, with 9 bases in the middle. The CDR3 has 13 residues. The germline CDR1 and CDR2 sequences are SGHAT and FQNNGV. CDR3 bases: TGTGCCAGCAGGAGAGGGGGCACCGGGGAGCTGTTTTTT. This gives the protein CASRRGGTGELFF.

In nucleotides, the CDR3 is TGCAGCGTACGCCCGGGGGGCCCCGACACAGATACGCAGTATTTT. As protein: CSVRPGGPDTDTQYF. The chain employs TRBV29-1 and TRBJ2-3; maybe TRBD2 (7 bases). The V gene lost 6 bases and the J gene lost 2 bases, with 18 bases spanning the gap. CDR3 length: 15 amino acids. Looked up from germline, CDR1 is SQVTM and CDR2 is ANQGSEA.

The rearrangement joins TRBV6-5 to TRBJ1-1; D ambiguous. The V end lost 7 bases, the J end lost 0 bases, and 9 bases lay between the germline ends. From germline, CDR1 is MNHEY and CDR2 SVGAGI. The CDR3 contains 13 residues. CDR3 DNA sequence: TGTGCCAGCACCCCGGTGATGAACACTGAAGCTTTCTTT. This translates into CASTPVMNTEAFF.

The chain carries TRBV7-3 and TRBJ1-1; D might be TRBD1 (5 bases). This CDR3 region has 17 residues. Germline V gene lookup returns CDR1 SGHTA and CDR2 FQGTGA. V was trimmed by 1 base and J by 0 bases, leaving 15 bases between them. The CDR3 sequence is CASSLIGREELNTEAFF. CDR3 nucleotides: TGTGCCAGCAGCTTAATAGGCAGGGAAGAATTGAACACTGAAGCTTTCTTT.

The rearrangement joins TRBV29-1 to TRBJ1-5; a possible D gene is TRBD1 (5 bases). The CDR3 has 13 residues. CDR1 and CDR2 (germline): SQVTM, ANQGSEA. Trimming left V 6 bases short and J 6 bases short, with 15 bases between. The CDR3: CSVRVAGTQPQHF. CDR3 nucleotides: TGCAGCGTAAGAGTGGCGGGGACTCAGCCCCAGCATTTT.

This sequence joins TRBV6-1 and TRBJ2-3; 7 bases line up with TRBD2. This CDR3 contains 16 residues. The V and J ends lost 0 bases and 7 bases, in that order; junction bases with no gene match: 10. CDR1 and CDR2 from the germline V gene are MNHNS and SASEGT. CDR3 region: CASSEARDYPLYTQYF. The CDR3, as DNA: TGTGCCAGCAGTGAAGCGCGGGACTACCCCTTATATACGCAGTATTTT.

The chain is built from TRBV9 and TRBJ2-7; D may be TRBD1 (5 bases). V lost 0 bases, J lost 7 bases, and 14 bases lay in between. The germline V gene encodes CDR1 SGDLS and CDR2 YYNGEE. The CDR3 is 14 amino acids. CDR3 DNA sequence: TGTGCCAGCAGCGTAGGGGGCCCCCGGGTAGAGCAGTACTTC. Its protein is CASSVGGPRVEQYF.

V gene TRBV2 combines with J gene TRBJ2-3; 9 bases are a match to TRBD2. With 11 bases clipped from V and 3 bases from J, the junction kept 9 bases outside the gene matches. The CDR3 has 14 amino acids. Germline V gene lookup returns CDR1 SNHLY and CDR2 FYNNEI. This CDR3 is CAGEPGLATDTQYF. Written as DNA, the CDR3 is TGTGCCGGCGAACCGGGACTAGCTACAGATACGCAGTATTTT.

The chain employs TRBV5-6 and TRBJ1-2; a weak D match, TRBD1 (6 bases). Germline CDR1 and CDR2: SGHDT and YYEEEE. Between the trimmed V and J ends, which lost 4 bases and 3 bases, there was a span of 10 bases. The CDR3 is made up of 13 amino acids. CDR3 sequence reads: CASSPGTYYGYTF. The CDR3 DNA reads as TGTGCCAGCAGCCCTGGGACATACTATGGCTACACCTTC.

V gene TRBV2 combines with J gene TRBJ1-1; 7 positions agree with TRBD1. CDR3 length: 16 amino acids. V dropped 2 bases and J dropped 0; count of bases not matched to a gene: 6. Per germline, CDR1 SNHLY and CDR2 FYNNEI. This CDR3 reads CASSENEGALNTEAFF. The CDR3 nucleotides read TGTGCCAGCAGTGAAAATGAGGGGGCACTGAACACTGAAGCTTTCTTT.

The rearrangement joins TRBV9 to TRBJ2-3; 10 nucleotides line up with TRBD1. The trim removed 3 bases at V and 10 bases at J, leaving 5 bases unmatched. Per the germline V gene, CDR1 is SGDLS and CDR2 is YYNGEE. The CDR3 consists of 13 residues. The CDR3 loop is CASSASTGGAQYF. DNA of the CDR3: TGTGCCAGCAGCGCATCGACAGGGGGCGCGCAGTATTTT.

V is TRBV11-1 and J is TRBJ2-1; possible D gene TRBD2, 7 bases. Germline CDR1 is SGHAT and CDR2 is FQDESV (reference sequence). V lost 5 bases and J 4 bases, leaving 18 bases between the germline ends. The CDR3 consists of 16 residues. CDR3 sequence reads: CASSAVRGGLYNEQFF. CDR3 in DNA: TGTGCCAGCAGCGCCGTTAGGGGGGGCCTTTACAATGAGCAGTTCTTC. Using reference TRBV11-1 and TRBJ2-1 for the parts outside the CDR3, the full variable domain is EAEVAQSPRYKITEKSQAVAFWCDPISGHATLYWYRQILGQGPELLVQFQDESVVDDSQLPKDRFSAERLKGVDSTLKIQPAELGDSAMYLCASSAVRGGLYNEQFFGPGTRLTVL.

CDR3 sequence (DNA): TGTGCCAGCAGCCCGGGACAACCTGGATTCTCTGGAAACACCATATATTTT. Translated, it gives CASSPGQPGFSGNTIYF. This sequence joins TRBV3-1 (or the pseudogene TRBV3-2) and TRBJ1-3; possibly TRBD1 for D (6 bases). Trimming stripped 4 bases from V and 0 bases from J, with 16 bases between. Germline assignment: CDR1 LGHDT and CDR2 YNNKEL (reference sequence). This CDR3 has 17 residues.

This clone was counted a single time. V and J are TRBV6-5 and TRBJ2-7; D remains ambiguous. The CDR3 runs to 13 residues. The V gene lost 4 bases and the J gene lost 4 bases, with 11 bases spanning the gap. The germline gives CDR1 MNHEY, CDR2 SVGAGI. The CDR3 sequence is CASSFAHSYEQYF. CDR3 nucleotides: TGTGCCAGCAGTTTCGCACATTCTTACGAGCAGTACTTC.

This clone was picked up one time. The CDR3 sequence is CAISESGGTSGGRQYF. Here the CDR3 DNA reads TGTGCCATCAGTGAGTCCGGAGGGACTAGCGGGGGCAGGCAGTATTTT. The rearrangement links TRBV10-3 to TRBJ2-3, with 14 bases matching TRBD2. V was clipped by 0 bases and J by 11 bases; unmatched bases: 7. The germline V gene encodes CDR1 ENHRY and CDR2 SYGVKD. The CDR3 is made up of 16 amino acids.

The chain carries TRBV27 and TRBJ2-4, with a possible D match to TRBD2 (7 bases). The germline V and J ends were trimmed by 2 bases and 7 bases, with 12 bases remaining between them. The CDR3 is 14 residues long. Germline assignment: CDR1 MNHEY and CDR2 SMNVEV (reference sequence). The CDR3 bases are TGTGCCAGCAGTTTAGGGGGGGCATGGAACATTCAGTACTTC. Protein sequence: CASSLGGAWNIQYF.

This clone was counted many times. This rearrangement joins TRBV11-2 to TRBJ2-1; TRBD1 aligns across 8 bases. Germline V gene data show CDR1 as SGHAT and CDR2 as FQNNGV. Trimming cost V 2 bases and J 3 bases; bases outside gene matches: 6. This CDR3 contains 16 residues. The CDR3 DNA reads TGTGCCAGCAGCTTAAGCAGGGGGCAGGGCTACAATGAGCAGTTCTTC. Its protein product is CASSLSRGQGYNEQFF.

This chain uses TRBV5-1 with TRBJ2-7, with TRBD2 matching 8 bases. The CDR3 length is 15 residues. Trimming at V came to 3 bases and at J to 0 bases, leaving 5 bases not matched to a gene. Looked up from germline, CDR1 is SGHRS and CDR2 is YFSETQ. The CDR3 reads CASSSVAGFSYEQYF. DNA for the CDR3: TGCGCCAGCAGCTCCGTAGCGGGGTTCTCCTACGAGCAGTACTTC.

The CDR3 spells CASTANRQPLNTEAFF. CDR3 bases: TGTGCCAGTACCGCAAACCGACAGCCCTTGAACACTGAAGCTTTCTTT. The rearrangement uses TRBV19 and TRBJ1-1; D might be TRBD1 (5 bases). V shed 7 bases and J shed 0 bases, with 18 bases lying between them. Germline V gene lookup returns CDR1 LNHDA and CDR2 SQIVND (reference sequence). CDR3 length equals 16 residues.

The chain recombines TRBV10-3 with TRBJ2-4, with D tentatively TRBD1 (6 bases). Germline V lookup: CDR1 ENHRY, CDR2 SYGVKD. This CDR3 contains 14 residues. The ends were cut back, 6 bases at V and 0 bases at J, with 9 bases in the middle. CDR3 loop: CAISEGGAKNIQYF. CDR3 coding DNA: TGTGCCATCAGCGAAGGGGGAGCCAAAAACATTCAGTACTTC.

DNA for the CDR3: TGTGCCAGCAGTATCGGACAGGGGGTTAATCAGCCCCAGCATTTT. The encoded protein is CASSIGQGVNQPQHF. This sequence joins TRBV6-6 and TRBJ1-5; 10 bases line up with TRBD1. With 5 bases clipped from V and 4 bases from J, the junction kept 5 bases outside the gene matches. CDR3 length: 15 amino acids. Germline values: CDR1 MNHNY, CDR2 SVGAGI (reference sequence).

The V gene is TRBV7-8, the J gene TRBJ2-7, with 11 positions matching TRBD2. With 4 bases clipped from V and 7 bases from J, the junction kept 6 bases outside the gene matches. The CDR3 loop spans 14 amino acids. Germline CDR1 and CDR2: SGHVS and FQNEAQ. In DNA, the CDR3 is TGTGCCAGCAGCTCTGGGACTAGCGGCAAGGAGCAGTACTTC. Protein sequence: CASSSGTSGKEQYF. Filled out from reference TRBV7-8 and TRBJ2-7, the complete variable domain reads GAGVSQSPRYKVAKRGQDVALRCDPISGHVSLFWYQQALGQGPEFLTYFQNEAQLDKSGLPSDRFFAERPEGSVSTLKIQRTQQEDSAVYLCASSSGTSGKEQYFGPGTRLTVT.